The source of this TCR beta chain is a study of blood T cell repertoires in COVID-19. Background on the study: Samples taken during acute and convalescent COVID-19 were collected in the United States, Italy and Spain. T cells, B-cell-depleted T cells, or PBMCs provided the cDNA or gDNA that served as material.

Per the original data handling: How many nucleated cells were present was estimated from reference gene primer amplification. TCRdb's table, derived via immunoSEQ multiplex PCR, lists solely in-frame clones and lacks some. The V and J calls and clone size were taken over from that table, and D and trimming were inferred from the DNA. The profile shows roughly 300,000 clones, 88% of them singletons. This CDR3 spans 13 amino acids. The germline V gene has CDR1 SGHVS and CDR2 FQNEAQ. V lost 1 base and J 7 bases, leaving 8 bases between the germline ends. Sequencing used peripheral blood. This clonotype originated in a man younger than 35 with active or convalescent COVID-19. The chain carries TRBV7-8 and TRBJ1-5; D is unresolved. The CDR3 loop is CASSLEPRQPQHF. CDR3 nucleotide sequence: TGTGCCAGCAGCTTAGAGCCCCGGCAGCCCCAGCATTTT.